The T cell receptor beta chain under discussion was sequenced for a study of radiation and T cells in renal cell carcinoma. Overall study context: Nephrectomy followed 15 Gy stereotactic body radiation by 4 weeks.

Whole-study results and caveats: Without pretreatment biopsies, baseline tumor clonotype presence was undetermined. In blood, top tumor clones expanded by 2 weeks, shrinking by 4.

The V end lost 4 bases, the J end lost 4 bases, and 17 bases lay between the germline ends. Germline V lookup: CDR1 SSHAT, CDR2 FNYEAQ (reference sequence). The CDR3 covers 17 residues. Time point in this sample: baseline pretreatment blood. The treatment was: 15 Gy SBRT to primary tumor, nephrectomy 4 weeks later. The tumor was a clear cell renal cell carcinoma. This table comes from immunoSEQ multiplex PCR, and its TCRdb copy is limited to in-frame clones, with some not included. The profile shows some 150,000 clones, over 80% of them singletons. Points on this clone: Its antigen is not identified.

The chain links TRBV7-7 to TRBJ2-6, with TRBD1 as a possible D gene (5 bases). The TCR was taken from a woman in her forties or fifties with renal cell carcinoma. The material was blood, obtained from a patient whose treatment included radiotherapy and nephrectomy. The CDR3 DNA sequence: TGTGCCAGCAGCTCAACATCTGGGGCGGCAGGGGCCAACGTCCTGACTTTC. Amino acids: CASSSTSGAAGANVLTF.